The next 5 T cell receptor beta chains were all read from a single sample in a study of T-cell reconstitution after alpha-beta-depleted transplantation in children. As it was prepared, the TCRbeta library received unique molecular identifiers. Via MiXCR, TCRdb re-called the PCR reads, giving one row per CDR3 protein. The repertoire holds around 240,000 distinct CDR3 sequences, with under 9.5% as singletons. The sample in question was PBMCs, mostly from graft donor cells, obtained 180 days after TCRalphabeta/CD19-depleted stem cell transplant. These receptors all come from a male patient aged 10-17 years who had a stem cell transplant for acute lymphoblastic leukemia, so the T cells may come from the graft donor.

The chain has TRBV14 and TRBJ2-2; a weak D match, TRBD2 (5 bases). Germline CDR1 and CDR2: SGHDN and FVKESK. The CDR3 extends over 15 amino acids. The V and J ends lost 0 bases and 6 bases respectively, with 11 bases between them. CDR3 residues: CASSQDRWRAGELFF. The CDR3 region has the DNA TGTGCCAGCAGCCAAGACCGATGGCGGGCCGGGGAGCTGTTTTTT.

This clonotype was seen at least ten times. The CDR3 DNA sequence: TGCAGCGTTTTCACAGCCCGCTGGGGGGGGAGCACCGGGGAGCTGTTTTTT. It yields the protein CSVFTARWGGSTGELFF. The chain uses TRBV29-1 and TRBJ2-2, with TRBD2 matching over 7 bases. Losses at the gene ends were 5 bases for V and 4 bases for J; bases not matched to a gene: 16. CDR1 and CDR2 (germline): SQVTM, ANQGSEA. This CDR3 has 17 residues.

The table lists this clonotype with many counts. The chain is built from TRBV6-5 and TRBJ2-3; either TRBD1 or TRBD2 may supply D (5 bases each). The germline V gene encodes CDR1 MNHEY and CDR2 SVGAGI. V was shortened by 2 bases and J by 2 bases, with 20 bases between the two germline ends. This CDR3 spans 18 amino acids. CDR3: CASSYPGQGARDTDTQYF. The CDR3 nucleotides are TGTGCCAGCAGTTACCCAGGGCAGGGAGCGAGGGACACAGATACGCAGTATTTT.

This clonotype was detected only a few times. The chain recombines TRBV5-1 with TRBJ2-2; 7 bases map to TRBD2. The CDR3 contains 16 residues. With 0 bases clipped from V and 4 bases from J, the junction kept 6 bases outside the gene matches. The germline gives CDR1 SGHRS, CDR2 YFSETQ. CDR3 loop: CASSLVAGATTGELFF. The CDR3 DNA follows: TGCGCCAGCAGCTTGGTTGCGGGAGCGACCACCGGGGAGCTGTTTTTT.

This clonotype came up many times. The chain has TRBV24-1 and TRBJ1-4; D gene uncertain. Per the germline V gene, CDR1 is KGHDR and CDR2 is SFDVKD. The V gene lost 3 bases and the J gene lost 8 bases, with 9 bases spanning the gap. This CDR3 has 13 amino acids. The CDR3 sequence is CATSDTSREKLFF. DNA for the CDR3: TGTGCCACCAGTGATACCTCAAGGGAAAAACTGTTTTTT.